What follows is one T cell receptor (beta chain) and its context. The CDR3 is 13 residues long. V was trimmed by 2 bases and J by 6 bases, leaving 10 bases between them. CDR1 and CDR2 from the germline V gene are SNHLY and FYNNEI. These data originate in a study of blood T cell repertoires in COVID-19. Study background: Acute-phase and convalescent COVID-19 samples originated in the United States, Italy and Spain. T cells, B-cell-depleted T cells, or PBMCs supplied cDNA or gDNA.

Original methodology: The authors estimated nucleated cell counts from reference gene primer amplification. Only in-frame clones appear in the TCRdb table, and some are missing; sequencing was by immunoSEQ multiplex PCR. V, J and clone size derive from that table, while D and trimming were established from the DNA sequence. This table has 210,000 or so clones, nearly 90% appearing once. Material for sequencing was peripheral blood. The TCR comes from a woman under 30 who had recovered from COVID-19. The V call is TRBV2, the J call TRBJ1-2; D is ambiguous. The CDR3 DNA sequence: TGTGCCAGCAGTGAACCACATTACGATGGCTACACCTTC. Amino acid sequence: CASSEPHYDGYTF.